The 21 T cell receptor beta chains reported below all come from one sample, sequenced in a study of blood T cell repertoires in COVID-19. Here immunoSEQ multiplex PCR was the method, and the copy in TCRdb shows in-frame clones only, minus some. The sample yields about 170,000 clones, 65% to 80% seen once. Sequenced sample: PBMCs or T cells enriched from blood (not recorded which). These TCRs come from a woman aged 70 to 79 in a cohort exposed to, infected with or recovered from COVID-19 (not recorded which).

The V gene is TRBV28, the J gene TRBJ2-3, with 10 bases matching TRBD2. CDR3 length: 16 residues. Germline CDR1 is MDHEN and CDR2 is SYDVKM. J gave up 1 base and V 7 bases, and 8 bases lay outside the gene matches. The DNA for the CDR3 is TGTGCCAGCACCGCGGGACTAGCGAGGGGCACAGATACGCAGTATTTT. Translation: CASTAGLARGTDTQYF.

CDR3 in amino acids: CASSKSPGDGYGYTF. In DNA form, the CDR3 reads TGTGCCAGTAGTAAGAGCCCAGGCGACGGATATGGCTACACCTTC. J is TRBJ1-2 and V is TRBV19; the D is unclear. V was pared by 4 bases and J by 5 bases, with 17 bases between. Germline V lookup: CDR1 LNHDA, CDR2 SQIVND (reference sequence). The CDR3 runs to 15 residues.

The CDR3 coding sequence is TGTGCCAGCTTCAGCAGGCAAACAAGGGGAGCTTTCTTT. Encoded protein: CASFSRQTRGAFF. V gene TRBV6-5 combines with J gene TRBJ1-1; maybe TRBD1 (5 bases). This CDR3 region has 13 residues. Germline CDR1 reads MNHEY; CDR2 reads SVGAGI. With 8 bases removed from V and 10 bases from J, the gap between germline ends came to 20 bases.

The rearrangement links TRBV7-2 to TRBJ2-1; 8 bases match TRBD2. There are 14 residues in the CDR3. V lost 5 bases to trimming and J lost 8 bases; unmatched junction nucleotides: 8. The germline V gene encodes CDR1 SGHTA and CDR2 FQGNSA. CDR3: CASSPDSGRDEQFF. The CDR3 nucleotides read TGTGCCAGCAGCCCAGACAGCGGGAGAGATGAGCAGTTCTTC.

This chain links TRBV12-3 or TRBV12-4 with TRBJ1-2; D is possibly TRBD1 (6 bases). The V and J ends lost 7 bases and 4 bases respectively, with 13 bases between them. The CDR3 loop spans 13 amino acids. CDR3 sequence (DNA): TGTGCCAGCACCTTCCTGGGGGCCTATGGCTACACCTTC. Residues: CASTFLGAYGYTF.

This chain uses TRBV7-3 with TRBJ2-7; 7 bases align to TRBD1. With 4 bases clipped from V and 5 bases from J, the junction kept 8 bases outside the gene matches. Germline lookup yields CDR1 SGHTA and CDR2 FQGTGA. There are 14 residues in the CDR3. This chain's CDR3 is CASSSQGQSNEQYF. The CDR3 DNA follows: TGTGCCAGCAGCTCACAGGGACAGTCTAACGAGCAGTACTTC.

The chain couples TRBV6-5 to TRBJ1-5; the D is unclear. Trimming stripped 6 bases from V and 0 bases from J, with 12 bases between. The CDR3 is made up of 15 amino acids. CDR1 and CDR2 from the germline V gene are MNHEY and SVGAGI. The CDR3 region is CASRAHMNSNQPQHF. The CDR3 region has the DNA TGTGCCAGCAGAGCCCATATGAATAGCAATCAGCCCCAGCATTTT.

The gene calls are TRBV5-1 and TRBJ2-2; a weak D match, TRBD2 (6 bases). This CDR3 spans 15 amino acids. Trimming took off 4 bases at V and 0 bases at J, with 10 bases between the two ends. Germline lookup yields CDR1 SGHRS and CDR2 YFSETQ. The DNA for the CDR3 is TGCGCCAGCAGCGTGACTAGACCGAACACCGGGGAGCTGTTTTTT. Translating it yields CASSVTRPNTGELFF.

This chain links TRBV30 with TRBJ1-2; D is uncertain. Germline values: CDR1 GTSNPN, CDR2 SVGIG (reference sequence). The CDR3 spans 13 residues. The V end lost 0 bases, the J end lost 2 bases, and 7 bases lay between the germline ends. Here the CDR3 reads CAWSVQSNYGYTF. Written as DNA, the CDR3 is TGTGCCTGGAGTGTACAGTCAAACTATGGCTACACCTTC. The variable domain in full, with the rest retrieved from reference TRBV30 and TRBJ1-2, is SQTIHQWPATLVQPVGSPLSLECTVEGTSNPNLYWYRQAAGRGLQLLFYSVGIGQISSEVPQNLSASRPQDRQFILSSKKLLLSDSGFYLCAWSVQSNYGYTFGSGTRLTVV.

The V gene is TRBV7-3, the J gene TRBJ2-7; no reliable D call. Trimming left V 3 bases short and J 6 bases short, with 15 bases between. In germline, CDR1 is SGHTA, CDR2 FQGTGA. The CDR3 extends over 14 amino acids. In DNA form, the CDR3 reads TGTGCCAGCAGCTTTTCCGGGTTCGTGTCCGAGCAGTACTTC. It encodes CASSFSGFVSEQYF. Variable domain in full (rest from reference TRBV7-3 and TRBJ2-7): GAGVSQTPSNKVTEKGKYVELRCDPISGHTALYWYRQSLGQGPEFLIYFQGTGAADDSGLPNDRFFAVRPEGSVSTLKIQRTERGDSAVYLCASSFSGFVSEQYFGPGTRLTVT.

The chain employs TRBV6-1 and TRBJ2-1; the match to TRBD2 covers 8 bases. With V trimmed by 3 bases and J by 4 bases, 5 bases remained unmatched. The germline V gene encodes CDR1 MNHNS and CDR2 SASEGT. The CDR3 extends over 15 amino acids. The CDR3 loop is CASSEMVAGYNEQFF. CDR3 DNA sequence: TGTGCCAGCAGTGAGATGGTAGCGGGATACAATGAGCAGTTCTTC.

The chain is built from TRBV11-2 and TRBJ2-1; 10 bases fit TRBD1. With V trimmed by 5 bases and J by 10 bases, 14 bases remained unmatched. The length of the CDR3 is 16 residues. CDR1 is SGHAT and CDR2 is FQNNGV in the germline V gene. DNA of the CDR3: TGTGCCAGCAGCGCCTTCCGGGACAGGGGCACCACAGAGCAGTTCTTC. It encodes CASSAFRDRGTTEQFF. Combining the CDR3 with reference TRBV11-2 and TRBJ2-1 gives the whole variable domain EAGVAQSPRYKIIEKRQSVAFWCNPISGHATLYWYQQILGQGPKLLIQFQNNGVVDDSQLPKDRFSAERLKGVDSTLKIQPAKLEDSAVYLCASSAFRDRGTTEQFFGPGTRLTVL.

The chain has TRBV27 and TRBJ2-5; D might be TRBD2 (6 bases). Germline loops: CDR1 MNHEY, CDR2 SMNVEV (reference sequence). The CDR3 totals 15 residues. Trimming took off 6 bases at V and 5 bases at J, with 19 bases between the two ends. The CDR3 DNA reads as TGTGCCAGCAGAGTTAGGCAGGGAGGTGTGGAGACCCAGTACTTC. Protein sequence: CASRVRQGGVETQYF.

This chain uses TRBV7-3 with TRBJ2-2; no firm D call. This CDR3 is 16 amino acids long. Germline V lookup: CDR1 SGHTA, CDR2 FQGTGA. With 1 base removed from V and 2 bases from J, the gap between germline ends came to 11 bases. The CDR3 here is CASSLIGGTNTGELFF. CDR3 in DNA: TGTGCCAGCAGCTTAATCGGCGGAACAAACACCGGGGAGCTGTTTTTT.

This clone has ten or more counts. The chain uses TRBV5-4 and TRBJ2-1; TRBD1 agrees at 10 bases. The CDR3 extends over 17 amino acids. J gave up 5 bases and V 0 bases, and 8 bases lay outside the gene matches. CDR1 is SGHNT and CDR2 is YYREEE in the germline V gene (reference sequence). This CDR3 is CASSLALTGGFHNEQFF. The CDR3 DNA reads TGTGCCAGCAGCTTGGCCTTGACAGGGGGCTTCCACAATGAGCAGTTCTTC.

This clone was seen a few times. The chain links TRBV5-5 to TRBJ2-2; 7 bases are shared with TRBD1. Germline values: CDR1 SGHKS, CDR2 YYEKEE (reference sequence). The V gene end was trimmed by 4 bases and the J gene end by 6 bases; junction bases not matched to a gene: 9. The CDR3 contains 15 residues. In DNA form, the CDR3 reads TGTGCCAGCAGCGCCCGGGACAGTCTCGCCGGGGAGCTGTTTTTT. Its translation is CASSARDSLAGELFF.

The rearrangement joins TRBV10-2 to TRBJ1-5; D perhaps matches TRBD1 (6 bases). The CDR3 loop spans 16 amino acids. From germline, CDR1 is WSHSY and CDR2 SAAADI. Trimming left V 0 bases short and J 2 bases short, with 11 bases between. This CDR3 is CASSESRGLGNQPQHF. Here the CDR3 DNA reads TGCGCCAGCAGTGAGTCCAGGGGATTGGGCAATCAGCCCCAGCATTTT.

The rearrangement links TRBV19 to TRBJ2-7, with D uncertain. V lost 0 bases and J lost 3, with 9 bases in between. The CDR3 has 14 amino acids. Germline CDR1 LNHDA, CDR2 SQIVND (reference sequence). The CDR3 region has the DNA TGTGCCAGTAGTATAGACCCGGAGCGCTACGAGCAGTACTTC. This translates into CASSIDPERYEQYF.

This clone was counted at least ten times. The rearrangement links TRBV16 to TRBJ2-1; the D is unclear. The CDR3 runs 11 residues. Germline V gene lookup returns CDR1 KGHSY and CDR2 FQNENV. The germline V and J ends were trimmed by 7 bases and 5 bases, with 6 bases remaining between them. The CDR3 reads CASKLHNEQFF. The CDR3 DNA sequence: TGTGCCAGCAAACTCCACAATGAGCAGTTCTTC.

The chain links TRBV11-1 to TRBJ2-7; TRBD1 agrees at 8 bases. After removal of 1 base from V and 5 bases from J, the junction contained 7 bases not matched to a gene. The germline CDR1 and CDR2 sequences are SGHAT and FQDESV (reference sequence). This CDR3 comprises 15 residues. CDR3 residues: CASSLGGDRGDEQYF. The CDR3 DNA sequence: TGTGCCAGCAGCTTAGGAGGAGACAGGGGAGACGAGCAGTACTTC.

The chain carries TRBV7-3 and TRBJ2-2; 9 bases line up with TRBD1. J gave up 4 bases and V 5 bases, and 11 bases lay outside the gene matches. CDR3 length equals 17 residues. Germline V CDR1 and CDR2: SGHTA, FQGTGA. The CDR3 spells CASSPLSGTGLTGELFF. CDR3 in DNA: TGTGCCAGCAGCCCACTGTCCGGGACAGGGCTCACCGGGGAGCTGTTTTTT.